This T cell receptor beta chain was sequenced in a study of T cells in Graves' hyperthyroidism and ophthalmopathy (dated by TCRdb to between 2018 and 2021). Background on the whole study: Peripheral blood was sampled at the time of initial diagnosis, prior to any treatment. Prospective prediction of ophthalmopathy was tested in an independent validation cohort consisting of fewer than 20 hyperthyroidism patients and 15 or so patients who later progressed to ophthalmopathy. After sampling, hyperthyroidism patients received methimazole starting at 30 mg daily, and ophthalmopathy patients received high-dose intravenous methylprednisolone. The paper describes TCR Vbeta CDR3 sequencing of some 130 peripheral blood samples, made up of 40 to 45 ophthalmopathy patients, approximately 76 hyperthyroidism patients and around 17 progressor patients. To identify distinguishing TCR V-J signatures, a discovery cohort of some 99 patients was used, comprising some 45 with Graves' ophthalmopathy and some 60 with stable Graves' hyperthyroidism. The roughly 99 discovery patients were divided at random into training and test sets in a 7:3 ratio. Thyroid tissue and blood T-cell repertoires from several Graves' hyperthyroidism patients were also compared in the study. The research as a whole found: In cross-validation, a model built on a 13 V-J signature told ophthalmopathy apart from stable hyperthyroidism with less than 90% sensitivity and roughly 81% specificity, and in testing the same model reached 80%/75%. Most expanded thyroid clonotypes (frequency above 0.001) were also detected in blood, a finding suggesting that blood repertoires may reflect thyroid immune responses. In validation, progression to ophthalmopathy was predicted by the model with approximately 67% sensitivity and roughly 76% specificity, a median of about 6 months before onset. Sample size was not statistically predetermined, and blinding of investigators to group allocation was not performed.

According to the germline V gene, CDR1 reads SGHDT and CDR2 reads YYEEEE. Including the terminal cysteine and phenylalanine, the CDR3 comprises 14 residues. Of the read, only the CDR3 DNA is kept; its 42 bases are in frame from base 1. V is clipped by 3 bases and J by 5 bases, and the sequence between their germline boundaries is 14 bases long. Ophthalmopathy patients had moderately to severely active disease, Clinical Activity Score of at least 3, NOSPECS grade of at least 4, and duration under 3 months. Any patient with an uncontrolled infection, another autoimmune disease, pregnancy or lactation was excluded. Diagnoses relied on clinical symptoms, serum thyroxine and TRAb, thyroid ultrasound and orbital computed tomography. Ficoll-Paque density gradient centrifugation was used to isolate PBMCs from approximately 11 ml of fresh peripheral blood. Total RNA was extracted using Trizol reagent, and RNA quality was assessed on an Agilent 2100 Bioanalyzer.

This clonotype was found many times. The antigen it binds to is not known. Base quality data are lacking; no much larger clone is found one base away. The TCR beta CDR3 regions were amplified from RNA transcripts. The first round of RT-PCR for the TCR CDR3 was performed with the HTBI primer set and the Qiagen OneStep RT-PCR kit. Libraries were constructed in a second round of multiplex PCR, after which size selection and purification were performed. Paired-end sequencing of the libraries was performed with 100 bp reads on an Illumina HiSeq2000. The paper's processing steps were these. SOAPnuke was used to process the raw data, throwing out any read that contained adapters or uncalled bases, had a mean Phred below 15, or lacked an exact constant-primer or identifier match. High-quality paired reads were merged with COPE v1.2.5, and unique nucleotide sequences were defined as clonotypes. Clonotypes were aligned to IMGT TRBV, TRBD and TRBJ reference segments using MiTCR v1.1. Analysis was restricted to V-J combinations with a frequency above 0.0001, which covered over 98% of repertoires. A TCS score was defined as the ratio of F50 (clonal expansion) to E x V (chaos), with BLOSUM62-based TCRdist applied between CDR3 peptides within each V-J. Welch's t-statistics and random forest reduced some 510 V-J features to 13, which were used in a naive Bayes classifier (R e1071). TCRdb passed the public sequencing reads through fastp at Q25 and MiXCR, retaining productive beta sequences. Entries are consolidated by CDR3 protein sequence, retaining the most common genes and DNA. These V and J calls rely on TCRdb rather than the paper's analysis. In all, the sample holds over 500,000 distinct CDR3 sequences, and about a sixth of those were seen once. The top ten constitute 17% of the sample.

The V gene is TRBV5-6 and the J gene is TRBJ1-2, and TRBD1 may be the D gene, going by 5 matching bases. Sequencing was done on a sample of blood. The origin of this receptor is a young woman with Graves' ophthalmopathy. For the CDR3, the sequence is CASSWIQGGYGYTF. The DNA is TGTGCCAGCAGCTGGATTCAGGGTGGATATGGCTACACCTTC.